These T cell receptor beta chains were read from a single sample in a study of blood T cell repertoires in COVID-19. TCRdb's table, derived via immunoSEQ multiplex PCR, lists solely in-frame clones and lacks some. The repertoire holds approximately 60,000 clones, with roughly four fifths as singletons. Sequencing was carried out using peripheral blood. These TCRs come from a woman over 75 with acute or convalescent COVID-19. Each CDR3 is given with its conserved first and last residue. Fields, in order: D gene, J gene, clone size, V gene, CDR3 protein, CDR3 DNA. The D gene is left open where the match is weak. Expanded clones get a size class; other rows say once, few or many, or leave the size out.

TRBD1 TRBJ2-7 NA TRBV27 CASRGTGISYEQYF TGTGCCAGCAGGGGGACAGGGATCTCCTACGAGCAGTACTTC
NA TRBJ1-1 NA TRBV29-1 CSVDVATGGTEAFF TGCAGCGTTGACGTTGCGACAGGTGGTACTGAAGCTTTCTTT
NA TRBJ1-4 NA TRBV30 CAWRGIGEGEKLFF TGTGCCTGGAGGGGGATAGGGGAAGGGGAAAAACTGTTTTTT
TRBD1 TRBJ2-7 NA TRBV18 CASSPGKGTGKNEQYF TGTGCCAGCTCACCAGGGAAAGGGACAGGGAAAAACGAGCAGTACTTC
TRBD2 TRBJ2-7 NA TRBV2 CASSGTSFSYEQYF TGTGCCAGCAGCGGGACTAGCTTCTCCTACGAGCAGTACTTC
TRBD2 TRBJ2-3 NA TRBV27 CASSLGLLAGSRTDTQYF TGTGCCAGCAGTTTAGGGTTATTAGCGGGGTCGCGCACAGATACGCAGTATTTT
NA TRBJ2-1 once TRBV5-1 CASSEQGSHNEQFF TGCGCCAGCAGCGAACAGGGTAGCCACAATGAGCAGTTCTTC
NA TRBJ1-3 NA TRBV18 CASSPLARENGNTIYF TGTGCCAGCTCACCACTGGCACGGGAGAATGGAAACACCATATATTTT
NA TRBJ2-1 NA TRBV7-7 CASSPGLAYNEQFF TGTGCCAGCAGTCCGGGACTGGCCTACAATGAGCAGTTCTTC
TRBD1 TRBJ1-2 NA TRBV27 CASRSRQGMGYGYTF TGTGCCAGCAGGAGCAGACAGGGTATGGGCTATGGCTACACCTTC
TRBD2 TRBJ2-1 NA TRBV5-1 CASSLGTSGGSYNEQFF TGCGCCAGCAGCTTGGGGACTAGCGGGGGCTCCTACAATGAGCAGTTCTTC
NA TRBJ2-7 once TRBV5-1 CASSLAGDTFYEQYF TGCGCCAGCAGCTTGGCCGGGGACACTTTCTACGAGCAGTACTTC
NA TRBJ2-6 NA TRBV7-3 CASRLMGPGLGSGANVLTF TGTGCCAGCAGACTGATGGGGCCAGGGCTCGGTTCTGGGGCCAACGTCCTGACTTTC
NA TRBJ2-2 NA TRBV9 CASSVVSTGTGELFF TGTGCCAGCAGCGTAGTCAGCACAGGGACCGGGGAGCTGTTTTTT
TRBD1 TRBJ1-1 few TRBV28 CASSRMRQGRTEAFF TGTGCCAGCAGCCGTATGAGACAGGGTCGCACTGAAGCTTTCTTT
NA TRBJ1-4 NA TRBV27 CATRGQPNEKLFF TGTGCCACCAGGGGACAACCTAATGAAAAACTGTTTTTT
NA TRBJ1-2 NA TRBV5-3 CARSLVQGTGGYTF TGTGCCAGAAGCTTGGTCCAGGGCACTGGCGGCTACACCTTC
TRBD1 TRBJ2-5 once TRBV5-8 CASSRTGGLETQYF TGTGCCAGCAGCCGTACAGGGGGCCTGGAGACCCAGTACTTC
NA TRBJ1-4 NA TRBV28 CASSFSGGDTNEKLFF TGTGCCAGCAGTTTTTCGGGGGGTGACACTAATGAAAAACTGTTTTTT
TRBD1 TRBJ2-2 NA TRBV7-9 CASSPGQGIPGELFF TGTGCCAGCAGCCCGGGACAGGGGATCCCCGGGGAGCTGTTTTTT
NA TRBJ2-7 NA TRBV6-8 CASSYSPPGLPSYEQYF TGTGCCAGCAGTTACTCGCCCCCGGGACTCCCCTCCTACGAGCAGTACTTC
TRBD1 TRBJ2-1 NA TRBV5-6 CASDRGWNNEQFF TGTGCCAGCGACAGGGGGTGGAACAATGAGCAGTTCTTC
TRBD2 TRBJ2-1 once TRBV2 CASREEIGLAANEQFF TGTGCCAGCAGAGAAGAAATAGGACTAGCCGCGAATGAGCAGTTCTTC
TRBD1 TRBJ2-2 NA TRBV28 CASSSTGDTGELFF TGTGCCAGCAGTTCAACAGGGGATACCGGGGAGCTGTTTTTT
TRBD2 TRBJ2-1 NA TRBV5-1 CASSFSAGSYNEQFF TGCGCCAGCAGCTTTTCAGCGGGAAGTTACAATGAGCAGTTCTTC
TRBD2 TRBJ2-7 NA TRBV6-6 CASSYGPGLAGDEQYF TGTGCCAGCAGTTACGGACCCGGTCTAGCGGGGGACGAGCAGTACTTC
TRBD2 TRBJ2-4 NA TRBV4-1 CASSQAAGVKNIQYF TGCGCCAGCAGCCAAGCAGCGGGGGTCAAAAACATTCAGTACTTC
NA TRBJ1-5 NA TRBV7-8 CASSLSPNQPQHF TGTGCCAGCAGCTTATCTCCCAATCAGCCCCAGCATTTT
TRBD1 TRBJ1-4 few TRBV5-1 CASSLASGGLANEKLFF TGCGCCAGCAGCTTGGCCTCAGGGGGATTAGCTAATGAAAAACTGTTTTTT
TRBD2 TRBJ2-1 NA TRBV7-8 CASSETSGTDNEQFF TGTGCCAGCAGCGAAACTAGCGGGACAGACAATGAGCAGTTCTTC
NA TRBJ1-5 NA TRBV5-3 CARSLGGKSNQPQHF TGTGCCAGAAGCTTGGGAGGGAAGAGCAATCAGCCCCAGCATTTT
NA TRBJ1-6 NA TRBV28 CASSSMLPRNSLHF TGTGCCAGCAGTTCGATGTTGCCACGGAACAGCCTCCACTTT
TRBD2 TRBJ2-3 NA TRBV15 CATSTGLAGAPYTQYF TGTGCCACCAGCACGGGACTAGCGGGAGCCCCGTATACGCAGTATTTT
TRBD1 TRBJ2-3 NA TRBV9 CASSVGTGPGTQYF TGTGCCAGCAGCGTAGGGACAGGCCCAGGTACGCAGTATTTT
NA TRBJ2-5 NA TRBV5-5 CASSLVGEGTGLQETQYF TGTGCCAGCAGCTTGGTGGGGGAGGGGACAGGCCTCCAAGAGACCCAGTACTTC
NA TRBJ1-2 NA TRBV5-5 CASSQDGGKHLYYGYTF TGTGCCAGCAGCCAGGACGGAGGTAAACACCTCTACTATGGCTACACCTTC
NA TRBJ2-3 NA TRBV29-1 CSAGGRGNTDTQYF TGCAGCGCCGGGGGGCGAGGCAACACAGATACGCAGTATTTT